These 2 T cell receptor beta chains share one sample of origin, sequenced in a study of blood T cell repertoires in COVID-19. Profiled with immunoSEQ multiplex PCR; TCRdb holds only in-frame clones, not every one. The sample lists approximately 400,000 clones; approximately 89% were seen once. Sequences were obtained from PBMCs or T cells enriched from blood (not recorded which). These TCRs come from a man between 25 and 39 years old who had recovered from COVID-19.

The chain is built from TRBV25-1 and TRBJ1-1, with TRBD1 identical over 7 bases. V was pared by 8 bases and J by 5 bases, with 5 bases of the junction left unmatched. Germline V CDR1 and CDR2: MGHDK, SYGVNS. The CDR3 runs 12 residues. CDR3 loop: CASLTGVTEAFF. CDR3 DNA: TGTGCCAGCCTTACAGGGGTGACTGAAGCTTTCTTT.

This clone was recorded only once. The V gene is TRBV18, the J gene TRBJ1-2; D unclear. The germline V gene encodes CDR1 KGHSH and CDR2 LQKENI. The CDR3 sequence is 13 residues long. V shed 2 bases and J shed 6 bases, with 10 bases lying between them. The CDR3 sequence: CASSPDSGNGYTF. CDR3 in DNA: TGTGCCAGCTCACCAGATTCGGGGAATGGCTACACCTTC.